These 8 T cell receptor beta chains share one sample of origin, sequenced in a study of prognosis after radiotherapy for stage I lung cancer. From genomic DNA, TCR beta CDR3 was amplified by two-round multiplex PCR. Amplification in first-round PCR relied on primers specific to each TRBV and TRBJ gene. TCRdb redid the calling of the multiplex PCR reads with MiXCR, one entry per CDR3 protein. The sample lists around 30,000 distinct CDR3 sequences, approximately 30% occurring once. The material was PBMCs, obtained before or after stereotactic body radiation therapy (not recorded which). These receptors originate from a donor aged 50 or older with non-small cell lung cancer.

This clonotype appeared many times. The chain is built from TRBV6-1 and TRBJ2-7; weak D call: TRBD2 (6 bases). Germline V gene lookup returns CDR1 MNHNS and CDR2 SASEGT. This CDR3 is 13 amino acids long. V was trimmed by 6 bases and J by 3 bases, leaving 12 bases between them. CDR3 protein: CASRGGSFYEQYF. CDR3 nucleotides: TGTGCCAGCAGGGGGGGAAGCTTCTACGAGCAGTACTTC.

This clonotype was observed many times. The rearrangement uses TRBV2 and TRBJ2-7, with unresolved D. The CDR3 runs to 13 residues. V dropped 1 base and J dropped 4 bases, with 8 bases sitting between them. The germline V gene encodes CDR1 SNHLY and CDR2 FYNNEI. The CDR3 spells CASSEDSEYEQYF. In nucleotides, the CDR3 is TGTGCCAGCAGTGAAGATTCAGAATACGAGCAGTACTTC. Full variable domain (remainder filled in from reference TRBV2 and TRBJ2-7): EPEVTQTPSHQVTQMGQEVILRCVPISNHLYFYWYRQILGQKVEFLVSFYNNEISEKSEIFDDQFSVERPDGSNFTLKIRSTKLEDSAMYFCASSEDSEYEQYFGPGTRLTVT.

This clonotype was observed at least ten times. The gene calls are TRBV2 and TRBJ1-2; no definite D call. The CDR3 totals 15 residues. Germline V gene lookup returns CDR1 SNHLY and CDR2 FYNNEI. V was trimmed by 4 bases and J by 1 base, leaving 13 bases between them. The DNA for the CDR3 is TGTGCCAGCAGTGTTCTGGCAGGAGTTAACTATGGCTACACCTTC. This sequence encodes CASSVLAGVNYGYTF.

With regard to this clonotype: A read error may account for a junction end that differs from germline. The V and J genes are TRBV19 and TRBJ2-2; the match to TRBD2 covers 14 bases. CDR3 size: 17 residues. Germline-derived CDR1 and CDR2 are LNHDA and SQIVND (reference sequence). Here the CDR3 DNA reads TGTGCCAGTATCCCGACTAGCGGGAGGGCCAGCACCGTGGAGCTGTTTTTT. Encoded protein: CASIPTSGRASTVELFF.

A note on this clonotype: This may be a read error: a much more frequent sequence differs by one nucleotide. V gene TRBV6-1 combines with J gene TRBJ2-5; 9 bases are shared with TRBD1. The CDR3 totals 17 residues. Per the germline V gene, CDR1 is MNHNS and CDR2 is SASEGT. V gave up 5 bases and J gave up 5 bases; unmatched junction bases: 15. The CDR3 DNA sequence: TGTGCCAGCAGTACCCCTTACCGGGACAGGGTGCAGGAGACCCAGTACTTC. Its translation: CASSTPYRDRVQETQYF.

Turning to this clonotype: Possible read error: a much larger clone is one base away. The CDR3 sequence: CACSVEQGSGDLFF. In nucleotides, the CDR3 is TGTGCCTGCAGTGTAGAACAGGGGTCCGGGGATCTGTTTTTT. The chain combines TRBV6-2 or TRBV6-3 with TRBJ2-2, with 7 bases that match TRBD1. From germline, CDR1 is MNHEY and CDR2 SVGEGT. The CDR3 runs 14 residues.

CDR3 sequence reads: CASSSRPIKEDYYNEQFF. CDR3 sequence (DNA): TGTGCCAGCTCATCTAGGCCAATTAAGGAGGACTACTACAATGAGCAGTTCTTC. V is TRBV18 and J is TRBJ2-1, with a possible D match to TRBD2 (6 bases). The CDR3 is 18 residues long. Trimming removed 5 bases from V and 3 bases from J, with 23 bases in between. Germline values: CDR1 KGHSH, CDR2 LQKENI.

This clonotype was seen at least ten times. The CDR3 loop is CASSQGPGGNTIYF. As DNA, the CDR3 is TGTGCCAGCAGCCAAGGTCCAGGGGGAAACACCATATATTTT. V and J are TRBV4-2 and TRBJ1-3, with D perhaps TRBD1 (5 bases). V was pared by 1 base and J by 4 bases, with 8 bases between. Germline CDR1 and CDR2: LGHNA and YNFKEQ. The CDR3 length is 14 residues.